Given below is one T cell receptor (beta chain) in context. There is no known antigen for this receptor. No base qualities exist here, and no much larger clone lies one base off it. No treatment had been received by any patient before thyroid surgery. Patient clinical samples collected from 2012 to 2018 were retrospectively analysed using T-cell receptor beta sequencing. Libraries came from PCR. The instrument given in TCRdb is Illumina HiSeq 4000. The TCR beta-chain CDR3 region of each patient was profiled by high-throughput sequencing. Regarding the original processing steps: The researchers built a classifier to tell apart papillary thyroid cancer patients with distant metastasis, based on CDR3 differences among clinicopathological groups. The Shannon index was used to measure repertoire diversity, and the Morisita-Horn index was used to measure how similar tumor and blood repertoires were. TCRdb cleaned the public reads at Q25 with fastp, built clones with MiXCR and kept in-frame beta chains. TCRdb assigned the V and J calls; the authors' analysis was not used. Across this sample there are 30,000 or so clones, with about 29% seen only once. 6% to 8.5% of the sample rests with the top ten.

Based on the germline V gene, the CDR1 and CDR2 sequences are LGHNA and YNFKEQ. The CDR3 has 15 amino acids, counting the end cysteine and phenylalanine. Only the CDR3 DNA stays, 45 bases, in frame from base 1. V trim: 2 bases; J trim: 4 bases; unmatched bases: 8. The data belong to a study of metastatic and nonmetastatic thyroid tumors (dated by TCRdb to the early 2020s). Describing the broader study: Repertoires from peripheral blood and from tumor or nodule tissue samples of malignant and benign thyroid patients were compared.

What the authors observed across the whole study: TCR beta diversity was reported as significantly higher in malignant tumors than in benign nodules, in both blood and tumor samples.

The chain couples TRBV4-2 to TRBJ2-7; 7 junctional bases match TRBD1. This TCR was recovered from a female donor with papillary thyroid cancer or a benign thyroid nodule (not recorded which). Some clones in this sample may be carry-over from other donors' samples. The sample comprised blood. Here the CDR3 is given as CASSQHRGVGYEQYF. The sequenced DNA is TGTGCCAGCAGCCAACACAGGGGTGTTGGGTACGAGCAGTACTTC.